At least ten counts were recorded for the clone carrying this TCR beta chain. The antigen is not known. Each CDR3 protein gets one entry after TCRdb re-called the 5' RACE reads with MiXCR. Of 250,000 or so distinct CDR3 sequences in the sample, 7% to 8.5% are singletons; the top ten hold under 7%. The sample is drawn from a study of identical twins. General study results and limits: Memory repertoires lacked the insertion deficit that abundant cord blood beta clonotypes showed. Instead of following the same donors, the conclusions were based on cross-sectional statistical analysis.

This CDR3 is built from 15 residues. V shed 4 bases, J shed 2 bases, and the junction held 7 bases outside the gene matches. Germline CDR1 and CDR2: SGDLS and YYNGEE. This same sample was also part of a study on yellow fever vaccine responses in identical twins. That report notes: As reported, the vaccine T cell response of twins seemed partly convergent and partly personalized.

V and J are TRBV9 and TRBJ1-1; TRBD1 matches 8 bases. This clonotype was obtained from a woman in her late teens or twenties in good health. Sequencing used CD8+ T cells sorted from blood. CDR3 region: CASSTGTGLNTEAFF. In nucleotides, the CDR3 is TGTGCCAGCAGCACCGGGACAGGCTTAAACACTGAAGCTTTCTTT.